What follows are 19 T cell receptor beta chains derived from one specimen sequenced in a study of cytomegalovirus exposure and HLA in healthy donors. The PCR was carried out with 60 Vbeta primers and 13 Jbeta primers. Produced via immunoSEQ multiplex PCR; TCRdb's table is partial and in-frame only. The sample comprises 150,000 to 200,000 clones, just under 80% of which are singletons, and less than 2% rests with the top ten. The sequenced sample consisted of PBMCs. These receptor sequences come from a woman aged 25 to 39 in good health and CMV-seronegative.

The rearrangement joins TRBV9 to TRBJ2-1, with TRBD2 matching over 11 bases. Germline V gives CDR1 SGDLS, CDR2 YYNGEE. V dropped 0 bases and J dropped 6; count of bases not matched to a gene: 5. The CDR3 loop spans 16 amino acids. CDR3: CASSVALSGGANEQFF. In DNA, the CDR3 is TGTGCCAGCAGCGTAGCCCTTAGCGGGGGGGCCAATGAGCAGTTCTTC.

Comment on this clone: The same CDR3 is also encoded by other DNA sequences in this sample. The chain carries TRBV18 and TRBJ2-3; weak D call: TRBD2 (5 bases). Trimming pared 0 bases from V and 3 bases from J, leaving 7 bases between. The CDR3 length is 14 residues. Germline V CDR1 and CDR2: KGHSH, LQKENI. The CDR3 region has the DNA TGTGCCAGCTCACCACCATCGGGGACAGATACGCAGTATTTT. Translated: CASSPPSGTDTQYF.

V gene TRBV6-1 combines with J gene TRBJ2-5; possibly TRBD2 for D (5 bases). V shed 4 bases and J shed 4 bases, with 16 bases lying between them. Germline CDR1 reads MNHNS; CDR2 reads SASEGT. The CDR3 extends over 15 amino acids. CDR3 protein: CASSGARVVGETQYF. In DNA, the CDR3 is TGTGCCAGCAGTGGGGCGAGGGTAGTCGGAGAGACCCAGTACTTC.

The genes are TRBV7-3 and TRBJ1-2; maybe TRBD1 (6 bases). V was shortened by 5 bases and J by 3 bases, with 16 bases between the two germline ends. The CDR3 sequence is 15 residues long. Per the germline V gene, CDR1 is SGHTA and CDR2 is FQGTGA. CDR3 loop: CASSVLGAGDYGYTF. CDR3 bases: TGTGCCAGCAGCGTCCTGGGGGCAGGGGACTATGGCTACACCTTC.

The chain links TRBV7-6 to TRBJ2-7; D is possibly TRBD1 (6 bases). The V gene lost 5 bases and the J gene lost 2 bases, with 10 bases spanning the gap. This CDR3 is built from 13 residues. Germline V gene lookup returns CDR1 SGHVS and CDR2 FNYEAQ. The CDR3 sequence is CASSPGQTYEQYF. DNA of the CDR3: TGTGCCAGCAGCCCCGGACAGACCTACGAGCAGTACTTC.

This clone was counted between two and nine times. The chain joins TRBV5-1 to TRBJ2-7, with TRBD1 matching over 8 bases. The CDR3 has 14 residues. J gave up 6 bases and V 3 bases, and 8 bases lay outside the gene matches. CDR1 and CDR2 from the germline V gene are SGHRS and YFSETQ. In nucleotides, the CDR3 is TGCGCCAGCAGCTCAGGACAGGGTCCCTCCGAGCAGTACTTC. Amino acids: CASSSGQGPSEQYF.

This clone showed up just a few times. J is TRBJ1-1 and V is TRBV7-9, with TRBD1 matching over 7 bases. The CDR3 is 12 amino acids. Per germline, CDR1 SEHNR and CDR2 FQNEAQ (reference sequence). J lost 8 bases, V lost 5 bases, and 5 bases had no gene match. CDR3 protein: CASSPGTAEAFF. In nucleotides, the CDR3 is TGTGCCAGCAGCCCCGGGACAGCGGAAGCTTTCTTT.

The chain recombines TRBV5-1 with TRBJ2-7; D unclear. From germline, CDR1 is SGHRS and CDR2 YFSETQ. The CDR3 loop spans 13 amino acids. V was pared by 3 bases and J by 5 bases, with 12 bases between. The CDR3 DNA reads TGCGCCAGCAGCTCACAAGATTCCGACGAGCAGTACTTC. Its translation is CASSSQDSDEQYF.

The chain links TRBV25-1 to TRBJ1-3; possible D gene TRBD1, 5 bases. This CDR3 has 15 residues. V was shortened by 0 bases and J by 4 bases, with 10 bases between the two germline ends. Germline V lookup: CDR1 MGHDK, CDR2 SYGVNS. The CDR3 region has the DNA TGTGCCAGCAGTGAATATGGAGGGGTGGGAAACACCATATATTTT. This codes for CASSEYGGVGNTIYF.

This chain links TRBV13 with TRBJ2-3, with TRBD2 matching 8 bases. The CDR3 loop spans 14 amino acids. V lost 5 bases to trimming and J lost 10 bases; unmatched junction nucleotides: 11. Germline V gives CDR1 PRHDT, CDR2 FYEKMQ (reference sequence). This CDR3 is CASSPPGSGGPQYF. The CDR3 coding sequence is TGTGCCAGCAGCCCCCCCGGGAGCGGGGGCCCGCAGTATTTT. The whole variable domain, remainder taken from reference TRBV13 and TRBJ2-3, is AAGVIQSPRHLIKEKRETATLKCYPIPRHDTVYWYQQGPGQDPQFLISFYEKMQSDKGSIPDRFSAQQFSDYHSELNMSSLELGDSALYFCASSPPGSGGPQYFGPGTRLTVL.

V usage is TRBV5-1 and J usage is TRBJ1-3, with D possibly TRBD1 on 5 matching bases. Trimming took 1 base from V and 0 from J, leaving 17 bases between them. The CDR3 contains 18 residues. Germline CDR1 reads SGHRS; CDR2 reads YFSETQ. The CDR3 coding sequence is TGCGCCAGCAGCTTGAGTCTTGTGGGGGGAAGCTCTGGAAACACCATATATTTT. As protein: CASSLSLVGGSSGNTIYF.

The CDR3 nucleotides are TGTGCCAGCTCAAAAGGACAGGGGAAAGCTTTCTTT. It is translated as CASSKGQGKAFF. J is TRBJ1-1 and V is TRBV18; TRBD1 aligns across 9 bases. This CDR3 has 12 amino acids. Germline CDR1 reads KGHSH; CDR2 reads LQKENI. V was clipped by 5 bases and J by 9 bases; unmatched bases: 4.

The chain joins TRBV9 to TRBJ2-3, with 9 bases fitting TRBD2. There are 17 residues in the CDR3. With 4 bases clipped from V and 2 bases from J, the junction kept 11 bases outside the gene matches. CDR1 is SGDLS, CDR2 YYNGEE, per germline. The CDR3 loop reads CASSPGAGLAFTDTQYF. The CDR3 bases are TGTGCCAGCAGCCCCGGCGCGGGACTAGCATTCACAGATACGCAGTATTTT. The full variable domain, with the rest looked up from reference TRBV9 and TRBJ2-3, is DSGVTQTPKHLITATGQRVTLRCSPRSGDLSVYWYQQSLDQGLQFLIQYYNGEERAKGNILERFSAQQFPDLHSELNLSSLELGDSALYFCASSPGAGLAFTDTQYFGPGTRLTVL.

The rearrangement links TRBV2 to TRBJ2-7; D possibly corresponds to TRBD1 (6 bases). The CDR3 covers 13 residues. With 6 bases removed from V and 6 bases from J, the gap between germline ends came to 15 bases. Looked up from germline, CDR1 is SNHLY and CDR2 is FYNNEI. The CDR3 bases are TGTGCCAGCAGCGAAAGGGGGACGAGCGAGCAGTACTTC. Protein product: CASSERGTSEQYF.

This clone was found a few times. Written as DNA, the CDR3 is TGTGCCAGCAGTGAAAACGGACAGGAAGTCTCTAGCAATCAGCCCCAGCATTTT. It yields the protein CASSENGQEVSSNQPQHF. The V and J genes are TRBV6-4 and TRBJ1-5, with 7 bases identical to TRBD1. This CDR3 is built from 18 residues. Per germline, CDR1 MRHNA and CDR2 SNTAGT. The V gene end was trimmed by 3 bases and the J gene end by 0 bases; junction bases not matched to a gene: 11.

The chain carries TRBV19 and TRBJ1-3, with TRBD1 as a possible D gene (6 bases). The germline CDR1 and CDR2 sequences are LNHDA and SQIVND (reference sequence). This CDR3 has 14 residues. Trimming left V 7 bases short and J 1 base short, with 11 bases between. This CDR3 is CASTIRGSGNTIYF. The CDR3 nucleotides read TGTGCCAGTACCATTAGGGGGTCTGGAAACACCATATATTTT.

The chain uses TRBV9 and TRBJ2-5; TRBD1 is a possible D gene (5 bases). CDR1 and CDR2 (germline): SGDLS, YYNGEE. V was cut by 0 bases and J by 4 bases, with 7 bases left in between. The CDR3 is made up of 13 amino acids. The CDR3 sequence is CASSVATGETQYF. The CDR3 nucleotides read TGTGCCAGCAGCGTAGCCACAGGAGAGACCCAGTACTTC.

This chain uses TRBV5-5 with TRBJ2-7; TRBD1 aligns across 8 bases. The CDR3 spans 15 residues. With V trimmed by 5 bases and J by 0 bases, 7 bases remained unmatched. Germline values: CDR1 SGHKS, CDR2 YYEKEE (reference sequence). In nucleotides, the CDR3 is TGTGCCAGCAGTCGTCGGACAGGGAGCTCCTACGAGCAGTACTTC. It codes for CASSRRTGSSYEQYF. Complete variable domain (other parts from reference TRBV5-5 and TRBJ2-7): DAGVTQSPTHLIKTRGQQVTLRCSPISGHKSVSWYQQVLGQGPQFIFQYYEKEERGRGNFPDRFSARQFPNYSSELNVNALLLGDSALYLCASSRRTGSSYEQYFGPGTRLTVT.

The J gene is TRBJ1-3, the V gene TRBV30; TRBD1 is a possible D gene (6 bases). Germline V gives CDR1 GTSNPN, CDR2 SVGIG (reference sequence). The V and J ends lost 0 bases and 4 bases respectively, with 10 bases between them. There are 14 residues in the CDR3. CDR3 amino acids: CAWSVRGNGNTIYF. As DNA, the CDR3 is TGTGCCTGGAGTGTAAGGGGGAACGGAAACACCATATATTTT.